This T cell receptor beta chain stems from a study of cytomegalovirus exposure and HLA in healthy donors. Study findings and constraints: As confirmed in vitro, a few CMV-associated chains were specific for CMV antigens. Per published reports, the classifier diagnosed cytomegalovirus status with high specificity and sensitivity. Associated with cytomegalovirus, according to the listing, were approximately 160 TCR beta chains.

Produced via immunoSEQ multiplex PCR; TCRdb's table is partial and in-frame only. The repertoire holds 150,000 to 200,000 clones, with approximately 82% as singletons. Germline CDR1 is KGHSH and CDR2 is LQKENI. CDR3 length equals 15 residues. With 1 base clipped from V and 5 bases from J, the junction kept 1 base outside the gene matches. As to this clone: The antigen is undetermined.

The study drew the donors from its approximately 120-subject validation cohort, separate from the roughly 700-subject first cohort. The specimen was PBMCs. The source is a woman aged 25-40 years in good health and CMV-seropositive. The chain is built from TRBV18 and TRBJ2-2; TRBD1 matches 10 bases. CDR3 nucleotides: TGTGCCAGCTCACCACGGGACAGGGGAACCGGGGAGCTGTTTTTT. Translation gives CASSPRDRGTGELFF.